Listed below are T cell receptor beta chains from one sample, sequenced in a study of PD-1 blockade in classical Hodgkin lymphoma. Some clones are missing from TCRdb's copy, which holds only in-frame ones; the method was immunoSEQ multiplex PCR. The repertoire holds 95,000 to 100,000 clones, with roughly 90% as singletons. Sequencing used peripheral blood mononuclear cells (PBMCs), obtained before the second cycle of nivolumab. These receptors all come from a human donor with classical Hodgkin lymphoma. CDR3s include the opening cysteine and the closing phenylalanine or tryptophan. The order of the fields is V gene, D gene, J gene, clone size, CDR3 protein, CDR3 DNA. A D gene is named only where the DNA matches it firmly. Clone size is shown for a subset of rows, as once, few, many or a class of expanded clone.

TRBV19	.	TRBJ2-2	.	CASIQGIDTSTGELFF	TGTGCCAGTATCCAGGGGATCGATACGAGCACCGGGGAGCTGTTTTTT
TRBV7-2	.	TRBJ1-6	.	CASSLVVGLSSYNSLLHF	TGTGCCAGCAGCTTAGTCGTTGGTTTAAGCTCCTATAATTCACTCCTCCACTTT
TRBV21-1	.	TRBJ2-3	.	CASSKVRVADTQYF	TGTGCCAGCAGCAAAGTACGGGTGGCAGATACGCAGTATTTT
TRBV6-5	.	TRBJ2-7	.	CASSYGYGIYEQYF	TGTGCCAGCAGTTACGGGTACGGGATCTACGAGCAGTACTTC
TRBV14	.	TRBJ1-1	.	CASSQELGGLKAFF	TGTGCCAGCAGCCAAGAGTTGGGGGGCCTTAAAGCTTTCTTT
TRBV9	TRBD2	TRBJ2-1	.	CASSVGVASGGAAYNEQFF	TGTGCCAGCAGCGTAGGAGTCGCTAGCGGGGGGGCCGCCTACAATGAGCAGTTCTTC
TRBV5-1	.	TRBJ2-5	few	CASSTMGYQETQYF	TGCGCCAGCAGTACCATGGGGTACCAAGAGACCCAGTACTTC
TRBV7-9	.	TRBJ2-7	.	CATYSAHYAEQYF	TGTGCCACCTATAGTGCCCATTACGCCGAGCAGTACTTC
TRBV7-2	.	TRBJ2-1	.	CASSPRGSGGNEQFF	TGTGCCAGCAGCCCAAGAGGCTCTGGGGGCAATGAGCAGTTCTTC
TRBV5-6	.	TRBJ1-1	.	CASSPAGMNTEAFF	TGTGCCAGCAGCCCCGCGGGTATGAACACTGAAGCTTTCTTT
TRBV7-2	.	TRBJ1-2	.	CASSLNRGRSGYTF	TGTGCCAGCAGCTTAAACAGAGGGCGTTCTGGCTACACCTTC
TRBV28	TRBD2	TRBJ2-7	once	CASTLGRGTYEQYF	TGTGCCAGCACCTTGGGGAGGGGAACCTACGAGCAGTACTTC
TRBV4-3	.	TRBJ2-7	.	CASSLELSSYEQYF	TGCGCCAGCAGCCTAGAGTTGAGCTCCTACGAGCAGTACTTC
TRBV27	.	TRBJ1-1	.	CATRGYKNTEAFF	TGTGCCACGAGGGGTTATAAGAACACTGAAGCTTTCTTT
TRBV7-2	.	TRBJ2-3	.	CASREGASTDTQYF	TGTGCCAGCAGGGAGGGGGCGAGCACAGATACGCAGTATTTT
TRBV6-5	TRBD1	TRBJ2-7	.	CASSTDRGTYEQYF	TGTGCCAGCAGTACGGACAGGGGGACCTACGAGCAGTACTTC
TRBV7-9	TRBD1	TRBJ1-1	.	CASSTHRGTNTEAFF	TGTGCCAGCAGCACACACAGGGGAACAAACACTGAAGCTTTCTTT
TRBV30	.	TRBJ1-6	.	CALGLPLGLDSPLHF	TGTGCCTTGGGGCTGCCCTTGGGTCTGGATTCACCCCTCCACTTT
TRBV6-1	.	TRBJ2-7	.	CASSESGTPYEQYF	TGTGCCAGCAGTGAAAGTGGGACCCCCTACGAGCAGTACTTC
TRBV15	.	TRBJ1-4	.	CATSDPLRDTNEKLFF	TGTGCCACCAGCGATCCTCTCCGGGATACTAATGAAAAACTGTTTTTT
TRBV4-3	.	TRBJ2-2	.	CASSQEDRVAASITFTGELFF	TGCGCCAGCAGCCAAGAGGACCGGGTAGCGGCCTCGATAACCTTCACCGGGGAGCTGTTTTTT
TRBV29-1	.	TRBJ2-7	.	CSVVRGPYEQYF	TGCAGCGTTGTACGGGGACCCTACGAGCAGTACTTC
TRBV2	.	TRBJ2-7	.	CASYSILELRYEQYF	TGTGCCAGCTACTCCATTCTCGAACTTAGGTACGAGCAGTACTTC
TRBV6-5	.	TRBJ1-2	.	CASTPVLTGGYTF	TGTGCCAGCACCCCCGTGCTCACTGGCGGCTACACCTTC
TRBV7-2	.	TRBJ2-7	.	CASSLAGATAYEQYF	TGTGCCAGCAGCTTAGCGGGGGCGACGGCATACGAGCAGTACTTC
TRBV30	.	TRBJ1-5	.	CAWSVGENQPQHF	TGTGCCTGGAGTGTGGGTGAGAATCAGCCCCAGCATTTT
TRBV5-8	TRBD1	TRBJ1-1	.	CASSNRGMNTEAFF	TGTGCCAGCAGCAACAGGGGCATGAACACTGAAGCTTTCTTT
TRBV25-1	TRBD2	TRBJ2-7	.	CASSAPIGGSSYEQYF	TGTGCCAGCAGTGCACCGATTGGCGGGAGCTCCTACGAGCAGTACTTC
TRBV30	.	TRBJ2-7	.	CAWSSSRSSGQYGEQYF	TGTGCCTGGAGCTCGAGCCGGAGTTCCGGGCAGTACGGCGAGCAGTACTTC
TRBV18	TRBD2	TRBJ2-7	.	CASSGGIGVRDEQYF	TGTGCCAGCTCCGGGGGGATCGGGGTAAGGGACGAGCAGTACTTC
TRBV13	TRBD2	TRBJ2-3	once	CASSLDMGGATDTQYF	TGTGCCAGCAGCTTAGATATGGGAGGGGCTACAGATACGCAGTATTTT
TRBV7-2	TRBD2	TRBJ2-3	.	CASRISGGAVDTQYF	TGTGCCAGCAGAATTAGCGGGGGGGCCGTGGATACGCAGTATTTT
TRBV10-3	.	TRBJ1-5	.	CAISESSTNQPQHF	TGTGCCATCAGTGAGTCGAGTACGAATCAGCCCCAGCATTTT
TRBV5-1	TRBD1	TRBJ2-7	.	CASSSPGQGVEEQYF	TGCGCCAGCAGCTCGCCGGGACAGGGGGTCGAAGAGCAGTACTTC
TRBV12-5	.	TRBJ1-4	few	CASGLSPPVEKLFF	TGTGCTAGTGGTTTGTCACCCCCGGTAGAAAAACTGTTTTTT
TRBV7-2	TRBD2	TRBJ2-5	.	CASSSDLRASGGGETQYF	TGTGCCAGCAGCTCCGACCTAAGGGCGAGCGGGGGCGGGGAGACCCAGTACTTC
TRBV27	.	TRBJ1-1	.	CASSLGRALGSNTEAFF	TGTGCCAGCAGTTTAGGCAGGGCCTTAGGTTCGAACACTGAAGCTTTCTTT
TRBV27	.	TRBJ2-5	once	CASSSTGMLETQYF	TGTGCCAGCAGCTCGACGGGCATGTTAGAGACCCAGTACTTC
TRBV19	.	TRBJ2-3	.	CASSTDRYTQYF	TGTGCCAGTAGTACTGACAGGTATACGCAGTATTTT
TRBV5-1	.	TRBJ2-7	.	CASSLVRDEQYF	TGCGCCAGCAGCTTGGTCAGGGACGAGCAGTACTTC
TRBV27	.	TRBJ1-2	.	CASSLIGYTF	TGTGCCAGCAGTTTAATCGGGTACACCTTC
TRBV7-3	TRBD1	TRBJ1-3	once	CASSLNTGVGNTIYF	TGTGCCAGCAGCTTAAATACAGGGGTAGGAAACACCATATATTTT
TRBV11-2	.	TRBJ2-6	.	CASSFPGRRVSGANVLTF	TGTGCCAGCAGCTTTCCGGGACGGAGGGTCTCTGGGGCCAACGTCCTGACTTTC
TRBV7-9	.	TRBJ2-1	.	CASSLLQANEQFF	TGTGCCAGCAGCTTACTTCAGGCCAATGAGCAGTTCTTC